A single sample is the source of the 4 T cell receptor beta chains below, sequenced in a study of OX40 agonist ivuxolimab in advanced cancers. Generated by immunoSEQ multiplex PCR, the TCRdb table keeps only in-frame clones and is missing some. The repertoire holds approximately 63,000 clones, with 86% as singletons. Sample: CD4+ or CD8+ T cells sorted from blood, taken in a trial of the OX40 agonist ivuxolimab. These receptors came from an adult with an advanced solid tumor such as melanoma, head and neck, liver or kidney cancer.

The chain uses TRBV19 and TRBJ2-3, with 10 bases aligning to TRBD2. This CDR3 spans 16 amino acids. The V and J ends lost 3 bases and 2 bases, in that order; junction bases with no gene match: 5. Germline CDR1 reads LNHDA; CDR2 reads SQIVND (reference sequence). The CDR3 loop reads CASSMASGSNTDTQYF. CDR3 bases: TGTGCCAGTAGTATGGCTAGCGGGAGCAACACAGATACGCAGTATTTT.

The sample holds one count of this clone. The CDR3 protein is CASGQGYALAFF. The CDR3, as DNA: TGTGCCAGCGGACAGGGGTATGCTTTGGCTTTCTTT. This chain joins TRBV27 and TRBJ1-1; 9 bases fit TRBD1. V gave up 8 bases and J gave up 11 bases; unmatched junction bases: 9. The CDR3 is 12 residues long. The germline CDR1 and CDR2 sequences are MNHEY and SMNVEV (reference sequence).

This rearrangement joins TRBV10-3 to TRBJ2-5; D is unresolved. The CDR3 has 14 amino acids. In germline, CDR1 is ENHRY, CDR2 SYGVKD. V lost 8 bases, J lost 2 bases, and 15 bases lay in between. CDR3 nucleotides: TGTGCCATCTCACCAAACTTCCTACAAGAGACCCAGTACTTC. Translating it yields CAISPNFLQETQYF.

This chain joins TRBV18 and TRBJ1-4; 9 bases match TRBD1. The CDR3 extends over 17 amino acids. Germline V gene sequence: CDR1 KGHSH, CDR2 LQKENI. Germline trimming cut 0 bases from V and 10 bases from J; bases unmatched to any gene: 12. The CDR3 region is CASSPPEGQGSGGKLFF. CDR3 DNA sequence: TGTGCCAGCTCACCACCCGAGGGACAGGGATCAGGGGGAAAACTGTTTTTT.